These T cell receptor beta chains were read from a single sample in a study of early T cells in non-severe SARS-CoV-2 infection. TCRdb reanalysed the 5' RACE reads using MiXCR and keeps one entry per CDR3 protein. Of roughly 100,000 distinct CDR3 sequences in the sample, roughly 13% are singletons; the top ten hold approximately 6%. The sequencing input was whole blood. The receptors originated from an adult who was a healthcare worker with PCR-confirmed SARS-CoV-2 infection or an uninfected control (not recorded which). The CDR3 runs from the conserved cysteine through the conserved F or W. Fields, in order: D gene, clone size, J gene, V gene, CDR3 DNA, CDR3 protein. A D gene is named only where the DNA matches it firmly. Clone size is given for some rows only: seen once, a few or many times, or a class if the clone is expanded.

>TRBD1|many|TRBJ2-1|TRBV18
TGTGCCAGCTCACCTTCGGGACAGGGGATCACCTACAATGAGCAGTTCTTC
CASSPSGQGITYNEQFF
>.|.|TRBJ1-1|TRBV7-3
TGTGCCAGCAGCTTAATGGGGAACACTGAAGCTTTCTTT
CASSLMGNTEAFF
>.|few|TRBJ2-1|TRBV24-1
TGTGCCACCTCCCCAGGGGCGTACAATGAGCAGTTCTTC
CATSPGAYNEQFF
>.|many|TRBJ2-3|TRBV20-1
TGCAGTGCTCTACGTCCGGGCCGGTCGGGGGATACGCAGTATTTT
CSALRPGRSGDTQYF
>.|.|TRBJ2-1|TRBV6-1
TGTGCCAGCAGTGGGACGGTGGCCTTAGAGCAGTTCTTC
CASSGTVALEQFF
>.|few|TRBJ1-5|TRBV3-1
TGTGCCAGCAGCCTCAAGCCCTATCAGCCCCAGCATTTT
CASSLKPYQPQHF
>.|.|TRBJ1-1|TRBV5-1
TGCGCCAGCAGCTACCCCCAGGGGAACACTGAAGCTTTCTTT
CASSYPQGNTEAFF
>TRBD1|.|TRBJ2-5|TRBV7-9
TGTGCCAGCAGCTTGCAGGGGGCGTTGGAGACCCAGTACTTC
CASSLQGALETQYF
>TRBD2|.|TRBJ2-7|TRBV7-2
TGTGCCAGCAGCTTGGGACTAGCGGGAGGCGAGCAGTACTTC
CASSLGLAGGEQYF
>TRBD2|.|TRBJ2-3|TRBV4-1
TGCGCCAGCAGCCGGGGACTAGCGGGAGGATATACGCAGTATTTT
CASSRGLAGGYTQYF
>.|few|TRBJ2-7|TRBV6-2/TRBV6-3
TGTGCCAGCAGCCTCGGACCGTCGTCCCACTACGAGCAGTACTTC
CASSLGPSSHYEQYF
>TRBD2|few|TRBJ2-7|TRBV6-5
TGTGCCAGCAGACATAGCGGGAGGGACCCCTACGAGCAGTACTTC
CASRHSGRDPYEQYF
>.|many|TRBJ2-5|TRBV29-1
TGCAGCACCGGGACGCAAGAGACCCAGTACTTC
CSTGTQETQYF
>.|many|TRBJ2-7|TRBV20-1
TGCAGTGCTAGAGAGGGCCCAGCGAACGAGCAGTACTTC
CSAREGPANEQYF
>.|many|TRBJ1-1|TRBV12-3/TRBV12-4
TGTGCCAGCAGTTTAATATCCACTGAAGCTTTCTTT
CASSLISTEAFF
>.|many|TRBJ2-4|TRBV10-3
TGTGCCATCAGTGATACGCCCTGGCGGAACATTCAGTACTTC
CAISDTPWRNIQYF
>.|.|TRBJ2-1|TRBV29-1
TGCAGCGTTGGGGATGGGGCACTTACCTCCTACAATGAGCAGTTCTTC
CSVGDGALTSYNEQFF
>.|.|TRBJ1-5|TRBV28
TGTGCCAGCAGTTCTCACAGGGATTTCCAGCCCCAGCATTTT
CASSSHRDFQPQHF
>.|.|TRBJ1-5|TRBV7-2
TGTGCCAGCAGCTCCTATAGCAATCAGCCCCAGCATTTT
CASSSYSNQPQHF
>.|few|TRBJ2-5|TRBV7-9
TGTGCCAGCAGCTCCTACCCGGGACTCCGGGAGACCCAGTACTTC
CASSSYPGLRETQYF
>TRBD1|.|TRBJ1-2|TRBV7-8
TGTGCCAGCAGCTTTACAGGGGGAGACTATGGCTACACCTTC
CASSFTGGDYGYTF
>.|few|TRBJ1-2|TRBV4-3
TGCGCCAGCAGCCAAGAAATAGGGGTTAACTATGGCTACACCTTC
CASSQEIGVNYGYTF
>TRBD1|few|TRBJ2-7|TRBV15
TGTGCCACCAGCAGAGATGACAGGGGGAATTACGAGCAGTACTTC
CATSRDDRGNYEQYF